The 27 T cell receptor beta chains below come from one sample, sequenced in a study of regulatory T cells in long-lasting Graves disease. Time point denoted: newly diagnosed GD, antithyroid drugs for less than 3 months. Generation of the TCR library employed RNA extracted from PBMCs. Sequencing libraries for TCR beta were prepared with iRepertoire HTBI primers and Arm-PCR of CDR3 regions. TCRdb reanalysed the multiplex PCR reads using MiXCR and keeps one entry per CDR3 protein. The sample holds about 470,000 distinct CDR3 sequences; 15% to 20% are singletons and the top ten take 9% to 15%. The same specimen was also included in a second study, on T cells in Graves' hyperthyroidism and ophthalmopathy.

The specimen was peripheral blood mononuclear cells (PBMCs), collected at new diagnosis, from a patient treated with antithyroid drugs. The source is a man in his forties with Graves disease.

In its sample, this clonotype was seen a few times. This chain links TRBV13 with TRBJ2-4; D remains unclear. CDR1 is PRHDT, CDR2 FYEKMQ, per germline (reference sequence). This CDR3 spans 16 amino acids. V lost 5 bases and J 3 bases, leaving 17 bases between the germline ends. CDR3 sequence (DNA): TGTGCCAGCAGCCACCACGCCGGGTCGGGCAAAAACATTCAGTACTTC. It specifies CASSHHAGSGKNIQYF.

The J gene is TRBJ2-2, the V gene TRBV19; D is perhaps TRBD2 (6 bases). Trimming removed 1 base from V and 1 base from J, with 16 bases in between. In germline, CDR1 is LNHDA, CDR2 SQIVND (reference sequence). This CDR3 comprises 18 residues. CDR3 DNA: TGTGCCAGTAGTATAGGACCCTGGGCGCGGGGGAACACCGGGGAGCTGTTTTTT. Protein product: CASSIGPWARGNTGELFF.

This clonotype was detected a few times. V usage is TRBV5-1 and J usage is TRBJ2-7; tentative D call: TRBD1 (5 bases). In germline, CDR1 is SGHRS, CDR2 YFSETQ. The V gene lost 4 bases and the J gene lost 5 bases, with 10 bases spanning the gap. This CDR3 spans 12 amino acids. CDR3 sequence: CASSPRQNEQYF. In DNA form, the CDR3 reads TGCGCCAGCAGCCCTCGACAGAACGAGCAGTACTTC.

V is TRBV24-1 and J is TRBJ1-4, with TRBD1 identical over 7 bases. Per the germline V gene, CDR1 is KGHDR and CDR2 is SFDVKD. The CDR3 covers 16 residues. V lost 5 bases, J lost 6 bases, and 11 bases stayed unmatched. The DNA for the CDR3 is TGTGCCACCAGTGCCCCGACCGGGACAGACCATGAAAAACTGTTTTTT. Translated: CATSAPTGTDHEKLFF.

This clonotype was observed a handful of times. The J gene is TRBJ2-1, the V gene TRBV12-3 or TRBV12-4, with 7 bases that match TRBD2. Trimming cost V 6 bases and J 7 bases; bases outside gene matches: 15. CDR3 length equals 16 residues. This CDR3 reads CASSWDPAGRRNEQFF. CDR3 sequence (DNA): TGTGCCAGCAGCTGGGACCCAGCGGGAAGAAGGAATGAGCAGTTCTTC.

As regards this clonotype: A much larger clone is a single base away; this may be a read error. The chain joins TRBV18 to TRBJ2-7; D tentatively reads TRBD1 or TRBD2 (5 bases each). Germline CDR1 KGHSH, CDR2 LQKENI. Trimming cost V 6 bases and J 2 bases, with 17 bases left between them. There are 15 residues in the CDR3. The CDR3 is CASSRTRDVTYEQYF. CDR3 bases: TGTGCCAGCTCCCGGACCCGGGACGTGACCTACGAGCAGTACTTC. The whole variable domain, remainder taken from reference TRBV18 and TRBJ2-7, is NAGVMQNPRHLVRRRGQEARLRCSPMKGHSHVYWYRQLPEEGLKFMVYLQKENIIDESGMPKERFSAEFPKEGPSILRIQQVVRGDSAAYFCASSRTRDVTYEQYFGPGTRLTVT.

This clonotype has at least ten counts. This chain joins TRBV10-3 and TRBJ2-1; D is unclear. The V gene's germline CDR1 is ENHRY and CDR2 SYGVKD. Trimming shortened V by 0 bases and J by 5 bases, and 17 bases separated the two germline ends. This CDR3 comprises 17 residues. CDR3 sequence (DNA): TGTGCCATCAGTGAGTCCTTGGGTGGTGACACCAACAATGAGCAGTTCTTC. Translated, it gives CAISESLGGDTNNEQFF.

This clonotype was detected only a few times. The V and J genes are TRBV14 and TRBJ1-2; TRBD1 matches 11 bases. In germline, CDR1 is SGHDN, CDR2 FVKESK. The CDR3 covers 15 residues. The V segment lost 0 bases and the J segment 6 bases; nucleotides outside the gene matches: 3. CDR3 nucleotides: TGTGCCAGCAGCCAAGAACGGACAGGGGGCGATGGCTACACCTTC. Translation gives CASSQERTGGDGYTF.

In its sample, this clonotype was seen many times. The rearrangement links TRBV11-2 to TRBJ1-1; TRBD1 matches 10 bases. CDR1 and CDR2 from the germline V gene are SGHAT and FQNNGV. V shed 4 bases, J shed 4 bases, and the junction held 9 bases outside the gene matches. CDR3 length equals 16 residues. The CDR3 DNA reads as TGTGCCAGCAGCTCTACTCTTGGACAGGGGGGCACTGAAGCTTTCTTT. Its translation: CASSSTLGQGGTEAFF.

This clonotype has only a few counts. The chain recombines TRBV6-2 or TRBV6-3 with TRBJ2-1, with 9 bases identical to TRBD2. This CDR3 region has 13 residues. J was trimmed by 8 bases and V by 6 bases; bases with no gene match: 5. Germline assignment: CDR1 MNHEY and CDR2 SVGEGT. The CDR3 loop is CASRLAGRDEQFF. The DNA of the CDR3 is TGTGCCAGCAGGCTAGCGGGACGGGATGAGCAGTTCTTC.

This clonotype came up a few times. A much larger clone sits a single nucleotide away, making a read error possible. CDR3 bases: TGTGCCAGCAGCTTAGAAGTGGGGCAAGAGACCCAGTACTTC. Amino acids: CASSLEVGQETQYF. The chain carries TRBV7-9 and TRBJ2-5; D unresolved. The V gene lost 1 base and the J gene lost 2 bases, with 8 bases spanning the gap. CDR3 length equals 14 residues. From germline, CDR1 is SEHNR and CDR2 FQNEAQ (reference sequence).

Details on this clonotype: An end of the junction does not agree with germline; a read error may underlie this. The V and J genes are TRBV5-1 and TRBJ2-3; D remains unclear. Germline CDR1 reads SGHRS; CDR2 reads YFSETQ. CDR3 length: 15 amino acids. CDR3 DNA: TGCGCCAGCAGCGGCGGCGGCCCCCGCACAGATATGCAGTATTTT. Residues: CASSGGGPRTDMQYF.

This clonotype has only a few counts. The V call is TRBV7-2, the J call TRBJ2-2; TRBD2 matches at 7 bases. Germline V CDR1 and CDR2: SGHTA, FQGNSA. CDR3 length: 16 amino acids. V lost 4 bases, J lost 1 base, and 6 bases stayed unmatched. The CDR3 sequence is CASSSLTSVNTGELFF. CDR3 in DNA: TGTGCCAGCAGCTCCCTTACTAGCGTGAACACCGGGGAGCTGTTTTTT. Together with reference TRBV7-2 and TRBJ2-2, the CDR3 gives the full variable domain: GAGVSQSPSNKVTEKGKDVELRCDPISGHTALYWYRQSLGQGLEFLIYFQGNSAPDKSGLPSDRFSAERTGGSVSTLTIQRTQQEDSAVYLCASSSLTSVNTGELFFGEGSRLTVL.

The V call is TRBV29-1, the J call TRBJ1-2; weak D call: TRBD1 (5 bases). The germline CDR1 and CDR2 sequences are SQVTM and ANQGSEA. Trimming pared 7 bases from V and 7 bases from J, leaving 19 bases between. The CDR3 length is 13 residues. CDR3 sequence (DNA): TGCAGCGGGGAGGGACCTCCCGGACGTGGCTACACCTTC. This codes for CSGEGPPGRGYTF.

This clonotype was picked up a small number of times. This chain uses TRBV20-1 with TRBJ2-3, with D unresolved. The CDR3 consists of 14 residues. The V and J ends lost 1 base and 2 bases respectively, with 10 bases between them. The V gene's germline CDR1 is DFQATT and CDR2 SNEGSKA (reference sequence). The CDR3 sequence: CSARAVEVTDTQYF. CDR3 sequence (DNA): TGCAGTGCTAGAGCTGTCGAAGTCACAGATACGCAGTATTTT.

This clonotype was seen a handful of times. The chain employs TRBV4-1 and TRBJ2-7; 9 positions agree with TRBD1. J was trimmed by 0 bases and V by 4 bases; bases with no gene match: 4. CDR1 and CDR2 from the germline V gene are MGHRA and YSYEKL. The CDR3 runs to 15 residues. CDR3 protein: CASSRTGGASYEQYF. In nucleotides, the CDR3 is TGCGCCAGCAGCCGCACAGGGGGCGCCTCCTACGAGCAGTACTTC.

The chain recombines TRBV9 with TRBJ2-2; no clear D. The V and J ends lost 6 bases and 6 bases respectively, with 15 bases between them. Germline CDR1 and CDR2: SGDLS and YYNGEE. This CDR3 has 14 amino acids. DNA of the CDR3: TGTGCCAGCAACTTAAAGTCAGCGCCCGGGGAGCTGTTTTTT. Translated: CASNLKSAPGELFF.

This clonotype was detected only a few times. The rearrangement joins TRBV28 to TRBJ2-7, with TRBD2 identical over 7 bases. CDR3 size: 13 residues. The germline CDR1 and CDR2 sequences are MDHEN and SYDVKM. V trimming: 2 bases; J trimming: 7 bases; junction bases outside the gene matches: 5. In DNA, the CDR3 is TGTGCCAGCAGTTTAGGGAGGGCCCGAGAGCAGTACTTC. Protein sequence: CASSLGRAREQYF.

This clonotype was observed at least ten times. The chain links TRBV5-4 to TRBJ2-5; no firm D call. The V gene lost 0 bases and the J gene lost 0 bases, with 9 bases spanning the gap. The CDR3 covers 15 residues. Germline CDR1 SGHNT, CDR2 YYREEE (reference sequence). In DNA form, the CDR3 reads TGTGCCAGCAGCTTGGATGTGGGCTACCAAGAGACCCAGTACTTC. This sequence encodes CASSLDVGYQETQYF. The full variable domain, rest sourced from reference TRBV5-4 and TRBJ2-5, is ETGVTQSPTHLIKTRGQQVTLRCSSQSGHNTVSWYQQALGQGPQFIFQYYREEENGRGNFPPRFSGLQFPNYSSELNVNALELDDSALYLCASSLDVGYQETQYFGPGTRLLVL.

Many counts were recorded for this clonotype. The chain employs TRBV5-1 and TRBJ2-2; possible D gene TRBD1, 5 bases. Germline V gives CDR1 SGHRS, CDR2 YFSETQ. This CDR3 is 15 amino acids long. V lost 9 bases, J lost 3 bases, and 18 bases lay in between. In DNA form, the CDR3 reads TGCGCCACCACAGCGCGCGCAGGGTACACCGGGGAGCTGTTTTTT. It specifies CATTARAGYTGELFF.

The V call is TRBV5-1, the J call TRBJ2-7, with TRBD2 matching 10 bases. Germline V gives CDR1 SGHRS, CDR2 YFSETQ. V lost 0 bases to trimming and J lost 2 bases; unmatched junction nucleotides: 8. The CDR3 loop spans 17 amino acids. CDR3 DNA sequence: TGCGCCAGCAGCTTGGGGCTGTCGAGCGGGAGGGCCTACGAGCAGTACTTC. Encoded protein: CASSLGLSSGRAYEQYF.

The V gene is TRBV7-2, the J gene TRBJ1-2; the D is unclear. The CDR3 contains 14 residues. Deletions cut 1 base from V and 4 bases from J, with 10 bases between. Germline V gene lookup returns CDR1 SGHTA and CDR2 FQGNSA. The CDR3 is CASSLVVTSYGYTF. CDR3 DNA sequence: TGTGCCAGCAGCTTAGTAGTGACATCCTATGGCTACACCTTC.

The chain recombines TRBV29-1 with TRBJ2-7; maybe TRBD1 (6 bases). V shed 4 bases and J shed 4 bases, with 8 bases lying between them. The CDR3 has 11 residues. The germline gives CDR1 SQVTM, CDR2 ANQGSEA. CDR3 sequence reads: CSVVQGYEQYF. DNA for the CDR3: TGCAGCGTTGTACAGGGATACGAGCAGTACTTC.

This clonotype has a count of ten or more. This rearrangement joins TRBV20-1 to TRBJ2-1; the D is unclear. The CDR3 length is 14 residues. Germline V gene lookup returns CDR1 DFQATT and CDR2 SNEGSKA (reference sequence). Trimming took 0 bases from V and 5 from J, leaving 11 bases between them. CDR3 bases: TGCAGTGCTAGAGAGGGTAATTTCCACAATGAGCAGTTCTTC. Its protein is CSAREGNFHNEQFF.

V gene TRBV6-2 or TRBV6-3 combines with J gene TRBJ2-7, with TRBD2 matching 12 bases. The CDR3 spans 15 residues. Germline V gene lookup returns CDR1 MNHEY and CDR2 SVGEGT. V shed 6 bases, J shed 2 bases, and the junction held 5 bases outside the gene matches. The CDR3 coding sequence is TGTGCCAGCAGACCCTCTAGCGGGAGGGCCTACGAGCAGTACTTC. Translation gives CASRPSSGRAYEQYF.

This clonotype was recorded many times. V gene TRBV20-1 combines with J gene TRBJ1-5, with TRBD1 as a possible D gene (5 bases). The V end lost 5 bases, the J end lost 7 bases, and 18 bases lay between the germline ends. CDR3 length: 14 amino acids. The germline V gene has CDR1 DFQATT and CDR2 SNEGSKA (reference sequence). CDR3 sequence (DNA): TGCAGTGCTGGGAGGGGAGGGTGGTGGCAGCCCCAGCATTTT. Amino acid sequence: CSAGRGGWWQPQHF.

This clonotype was counted between two and nine times. This rearrangement joins TRBV9 to TRBJ2-7, with D possibly called TRBD1 or TRBD2 (5 bases each). Germline V gene sequence: CDR1 SGDLS, CDR2 YYNGEE. Trimming took 0 bases from V and 0 from J, leaving 7 bases between them. The CDR3 is 14 amino acids. CDR3 region: CASSVGGVSYEQYF. DNA of the CDR3: TGTGCCAGCAGCGTAGGAGGGGTCTCCTACGAGCAGTACTTC.